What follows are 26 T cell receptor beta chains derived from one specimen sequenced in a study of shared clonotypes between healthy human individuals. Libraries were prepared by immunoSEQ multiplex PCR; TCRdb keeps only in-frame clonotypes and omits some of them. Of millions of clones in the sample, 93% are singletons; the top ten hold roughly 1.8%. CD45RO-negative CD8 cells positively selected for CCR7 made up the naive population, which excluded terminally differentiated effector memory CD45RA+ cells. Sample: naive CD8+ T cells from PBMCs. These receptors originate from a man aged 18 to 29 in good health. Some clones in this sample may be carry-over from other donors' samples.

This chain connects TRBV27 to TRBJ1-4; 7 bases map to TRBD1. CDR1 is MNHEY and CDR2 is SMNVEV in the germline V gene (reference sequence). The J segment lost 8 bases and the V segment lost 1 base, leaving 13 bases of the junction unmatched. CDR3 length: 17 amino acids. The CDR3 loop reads CASSLLTPTGVGEKLFF. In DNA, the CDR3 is TGTGCCAGCAGTTTATTAACCCCAACAGGGGTAGGGGAAAAACTGTTTTTT.

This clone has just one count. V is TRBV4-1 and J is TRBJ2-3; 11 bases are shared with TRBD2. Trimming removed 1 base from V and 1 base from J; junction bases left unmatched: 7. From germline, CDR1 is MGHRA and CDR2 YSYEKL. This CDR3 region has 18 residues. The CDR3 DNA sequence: TGCGCCAGCAGCCAAGGTGGGCTAGCGGGGGGTCGCACAGATACGCAGTATTTT. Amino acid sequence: CASSQGGLAGGRTDTQYF.

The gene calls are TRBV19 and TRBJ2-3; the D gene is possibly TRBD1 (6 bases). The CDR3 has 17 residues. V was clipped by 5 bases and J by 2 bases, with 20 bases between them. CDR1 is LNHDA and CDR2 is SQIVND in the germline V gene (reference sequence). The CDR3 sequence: CASSHLGPQGLTDTQYF. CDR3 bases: TGTGCCAGTAGTCATCTGGGGCCACAGGGCCTCACAGATACGCAGTATTTT. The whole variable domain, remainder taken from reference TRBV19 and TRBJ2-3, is DGGITQSPKYLFRKEGQNVTLSCEQNLNHDAMYWYRQDPGQGLRLIYYSQIVNDFQKGDIAEGYSVSREKKESFPLTVTSAQKNPTAFYLCASSHLGPQGLTDTQYFGPGTRLTVL.

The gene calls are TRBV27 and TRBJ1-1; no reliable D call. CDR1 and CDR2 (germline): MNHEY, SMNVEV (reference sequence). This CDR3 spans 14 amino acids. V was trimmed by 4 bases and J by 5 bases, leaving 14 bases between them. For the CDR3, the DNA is TGTGCCAGCAGTTATCAGTTAGATATGACTGAAGCTTTCTTT. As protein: CASSYQLDMTEAFF.

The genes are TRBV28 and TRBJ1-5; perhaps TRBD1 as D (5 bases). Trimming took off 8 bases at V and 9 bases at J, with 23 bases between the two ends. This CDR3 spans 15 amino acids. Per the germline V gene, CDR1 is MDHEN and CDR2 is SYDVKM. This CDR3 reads CASHRDTLNRRPQHF. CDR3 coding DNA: TGTGCCAGCCATCGCGACACCCTGAACAGGAGGCCCCAGCATTTT.

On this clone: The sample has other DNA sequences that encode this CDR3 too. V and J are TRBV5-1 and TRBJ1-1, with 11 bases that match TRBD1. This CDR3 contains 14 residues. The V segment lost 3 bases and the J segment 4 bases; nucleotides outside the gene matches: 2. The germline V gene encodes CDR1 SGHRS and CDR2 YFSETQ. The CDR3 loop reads CASSWTGGRTEAFF. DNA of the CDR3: TGCGCCAGCAGCTGGACAGGGGGCCGCACTGAAGCTTTCTTT.

The CDR3 nucleotides are TGTGCCAGCAGTGAAGAAGGGTCGACAGCGAACACTGAAGCTTTCTTT. This sequence encodes CASSEEGSTANTEAFF. The chain joins TRBV2 to TRBJ1-1; tentative D call: TRBD1 (5 bases). V lost 1 base to trimming and J lost 1 base, with 13 bases between them. The length of the CDR3 is 16 residues. From germline, CDR1 is SNHLY and CDR2 FYNNEI.

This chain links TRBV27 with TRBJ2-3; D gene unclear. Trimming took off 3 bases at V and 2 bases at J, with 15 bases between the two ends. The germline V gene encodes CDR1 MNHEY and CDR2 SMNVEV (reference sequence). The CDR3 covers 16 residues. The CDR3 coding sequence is TGTGCCAGCAGTTTCGGTAGCTTCGAACCCACAGATACGCAGTATTTT. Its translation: CASSFGSFEPTDTQYF.

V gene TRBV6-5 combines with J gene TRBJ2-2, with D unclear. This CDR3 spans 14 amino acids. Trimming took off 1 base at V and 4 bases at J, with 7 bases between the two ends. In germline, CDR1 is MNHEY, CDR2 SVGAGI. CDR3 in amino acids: CASSYLGFTGELFF. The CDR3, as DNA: TGTGCCAGCAGTTACTTAGGGTTCACCGGGGAGCTGTTTTTT.

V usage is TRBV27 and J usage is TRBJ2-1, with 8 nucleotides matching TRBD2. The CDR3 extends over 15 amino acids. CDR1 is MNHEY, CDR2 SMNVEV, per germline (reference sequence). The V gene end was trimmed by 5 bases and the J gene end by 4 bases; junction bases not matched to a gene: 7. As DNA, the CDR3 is TGTGCCAGCAGTGGAGGTAGCGGGACGTACAATGAGCAGTTCTTC. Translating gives CASSGGSGTYNEQFF.

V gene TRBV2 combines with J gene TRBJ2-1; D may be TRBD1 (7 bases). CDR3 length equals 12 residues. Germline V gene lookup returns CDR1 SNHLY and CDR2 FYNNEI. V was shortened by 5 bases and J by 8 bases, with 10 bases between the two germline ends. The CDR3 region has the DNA TGTGCCAGCAGTCCCAGGGGGGATGAGCAGTTCTTC. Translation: CASSPRGDEQFF.

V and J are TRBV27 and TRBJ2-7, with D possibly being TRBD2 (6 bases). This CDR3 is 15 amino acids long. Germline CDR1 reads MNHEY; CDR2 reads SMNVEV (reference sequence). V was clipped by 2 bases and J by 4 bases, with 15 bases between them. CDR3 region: CASSLAWGEHYEQYF. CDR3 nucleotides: TGTGCCAGCAGTTTAGCTTGGGGGGAGCATTACGAGCAGTACTTC.

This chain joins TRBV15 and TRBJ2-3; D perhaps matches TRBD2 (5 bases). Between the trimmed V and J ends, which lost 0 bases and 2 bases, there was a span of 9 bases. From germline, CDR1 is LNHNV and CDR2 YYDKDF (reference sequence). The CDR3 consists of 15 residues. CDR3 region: CATSREGGHTDTQYF. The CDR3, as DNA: TGTGCCACCAGCAGAGAGGGCGGGCACACAGATACGCAGTATTTT.

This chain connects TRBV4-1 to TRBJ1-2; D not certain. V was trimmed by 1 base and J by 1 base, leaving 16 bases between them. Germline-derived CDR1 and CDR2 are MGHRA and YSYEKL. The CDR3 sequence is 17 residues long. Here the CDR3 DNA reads TGCGCCAGCAGCCAAGCGATAATGGGCGGAATTAACTATGGCTACACCTTC. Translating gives CASSQAIMGGINYGYTF.

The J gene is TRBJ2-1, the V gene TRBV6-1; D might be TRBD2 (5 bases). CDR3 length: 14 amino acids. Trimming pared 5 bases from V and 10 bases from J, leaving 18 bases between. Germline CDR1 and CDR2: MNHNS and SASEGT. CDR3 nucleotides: TGTGCCAGCAGTACAAACGTGGCGGGCAGAGAGCAGTTCTTC. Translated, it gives CASSTNVAGREQFF.

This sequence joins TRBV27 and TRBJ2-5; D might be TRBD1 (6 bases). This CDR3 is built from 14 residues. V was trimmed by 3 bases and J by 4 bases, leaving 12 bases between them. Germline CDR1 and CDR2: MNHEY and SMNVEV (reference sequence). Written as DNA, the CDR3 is TGTGCCAGCAGTTTTCTGGGGGCAGGAGAGACCCAGTACTTC. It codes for CASSFLGAGETQYF.

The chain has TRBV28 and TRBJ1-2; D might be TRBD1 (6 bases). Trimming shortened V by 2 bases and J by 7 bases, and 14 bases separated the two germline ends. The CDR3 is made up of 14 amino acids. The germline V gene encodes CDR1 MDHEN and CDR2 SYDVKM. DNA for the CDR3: TGTGCCAGCAGTTTAGCGGTACAGGGTGGTGGCTACACCTTC. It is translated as CASSLAVQGGGYTF.

The DNA of the CDR3 is TGTGCCAGCAGCCCACGGGGACTAGCGGGAGGTGAGCAGTACTTC. Encoded protein: CASSPRGLAGGEQYF. The rearrangement uses TRBV7-8 and TRBJ2-7; 15 bases fit TRBD2. V lost 5 bases and J lost 7; bases outside the gene matches: 6. Germline lookup yields CDR1 SGHVS and CDR2 FQNEAQ. This CDR3 has 15 amino acids.

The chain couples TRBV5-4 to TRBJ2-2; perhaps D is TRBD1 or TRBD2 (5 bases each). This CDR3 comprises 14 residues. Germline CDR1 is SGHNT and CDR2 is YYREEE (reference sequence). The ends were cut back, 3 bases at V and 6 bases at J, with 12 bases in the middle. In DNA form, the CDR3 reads TGTGCCAGCAGCTGGCGGGCAGGGCCCGGGGAGCTGTTTTTT. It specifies CASSWRAGPGELFF.

The DNA for the CDR3 is TGTGCCAGCAGCTTGCAGGACAGGGACGGCTACACCTTC. This translates into CASSLQDRDGYTF. The chain employs TRBV9 and TRBJ1-2; 8 bases are a match to TRBD1. Germline CDR1 and CDR2: SGDLS and YYNGEE. This CDR3 has 13 amino acids. The trim removed 4 bases at V and 8 bases at J, leaving 7 bases unmatched. Full variable domain (outside the CDR3, taken from reference TRBV9 and TRBJ1-2): DSGVTQTPKHLITATGQRVTLRCSPRSGDLSVYWYQQSLDQGLQFLIQYYNGEERAKGNILERFSAQQFPDLHSELNLSSLELGDSALYFCASSLQDRDGYTFGSGTRLTVV.

Here the CDR3 reads CASSLTGFTEAFF. The CDR3 DNA reads TGTGCCAGTAGCCTGACAGGGTTCACTGAAGCTTTCTTT. V is TRBV19 and J is TRBJ1-1, with 7 bases lining up with TRBD1. Germline-derived CDR1 and CDR2 are LNHDA and SQIVND (reference sequence). V dropped 6 bases and J dropped 4; count of bases not matched to a gene: 5. The CDR3 is made up of 13 amino acids. Full variable domain (rest looked up from reference TRBV19 and TRBJ1-1): DGGITQSPKYLFRKEGQNVTLSCEQNLNHDAMYWYRQDPGQGLRLIYYSQIVNDFQKGDIAEGYSVSREKKESFPLTVTSAQKNPTAFYLCASSLTGFTEAFFGQGTRLTVV.

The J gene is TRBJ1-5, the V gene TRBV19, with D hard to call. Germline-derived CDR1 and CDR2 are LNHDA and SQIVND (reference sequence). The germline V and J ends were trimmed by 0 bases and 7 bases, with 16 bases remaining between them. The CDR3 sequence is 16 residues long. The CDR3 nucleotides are TGTGCCAGTAGTATAGAAGCGGGGAATCCGAGCCAGCCCCAGCATTTT. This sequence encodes CASSIEAGNPSQPQHF.

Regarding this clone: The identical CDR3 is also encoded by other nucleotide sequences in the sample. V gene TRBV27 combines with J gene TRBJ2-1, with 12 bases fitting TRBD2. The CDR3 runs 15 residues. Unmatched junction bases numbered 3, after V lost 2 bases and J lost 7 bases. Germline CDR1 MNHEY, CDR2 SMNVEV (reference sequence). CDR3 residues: CASSLGLAGSNEQFF. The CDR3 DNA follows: TGTGCCAGCAGTTTAGGACTAGCGGGGTCAAATGAGCAGTTCTTC.

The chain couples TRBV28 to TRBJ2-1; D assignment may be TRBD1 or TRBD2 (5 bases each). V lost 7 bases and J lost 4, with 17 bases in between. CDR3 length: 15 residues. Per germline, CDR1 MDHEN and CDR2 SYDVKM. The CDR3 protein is CASTPTGASYNEQFF. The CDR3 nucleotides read TGTGCCAGCACCCCCACCGGGGCTTCTTACAATGAGCAGTTCTTC.

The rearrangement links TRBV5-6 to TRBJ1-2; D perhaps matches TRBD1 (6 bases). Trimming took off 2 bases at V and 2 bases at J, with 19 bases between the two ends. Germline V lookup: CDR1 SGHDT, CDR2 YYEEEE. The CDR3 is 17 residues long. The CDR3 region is CASSFGDTQDLNYGYTF. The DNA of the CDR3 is TGTGCCAGCAGCTTTGGGGACACCCAAGACTTAAACTATGGCTACACCTTC. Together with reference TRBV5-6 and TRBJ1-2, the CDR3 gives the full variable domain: DAGVTQSPTHLIKTRGQQVTLRCSPKSGHDTVSWYQQALGQGPQFIFQYYEEEERQRGNFPDRFSGHQFPNYSSELNVNALLLGDSALYLCASSFGDTQDLNYGYTFGSGTRLTVV.

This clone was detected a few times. CDR3 sequence: CASSQGRGSEAFF. CDR3 bases: TGCGCCAGCAGCCAAGGCAGGGGGAGTGAAGCTTTCTTT. The chain combines TRBV4-3 with TRBJ1-1; TRBD1 matches at 7 bases. V gave up 1 base and J gave up 7 bases; unmatched junction bases: 3. This CDR3 is built from 13 residues. Germline V gives CDR1 LGHNA, CDR2 YSLEER.